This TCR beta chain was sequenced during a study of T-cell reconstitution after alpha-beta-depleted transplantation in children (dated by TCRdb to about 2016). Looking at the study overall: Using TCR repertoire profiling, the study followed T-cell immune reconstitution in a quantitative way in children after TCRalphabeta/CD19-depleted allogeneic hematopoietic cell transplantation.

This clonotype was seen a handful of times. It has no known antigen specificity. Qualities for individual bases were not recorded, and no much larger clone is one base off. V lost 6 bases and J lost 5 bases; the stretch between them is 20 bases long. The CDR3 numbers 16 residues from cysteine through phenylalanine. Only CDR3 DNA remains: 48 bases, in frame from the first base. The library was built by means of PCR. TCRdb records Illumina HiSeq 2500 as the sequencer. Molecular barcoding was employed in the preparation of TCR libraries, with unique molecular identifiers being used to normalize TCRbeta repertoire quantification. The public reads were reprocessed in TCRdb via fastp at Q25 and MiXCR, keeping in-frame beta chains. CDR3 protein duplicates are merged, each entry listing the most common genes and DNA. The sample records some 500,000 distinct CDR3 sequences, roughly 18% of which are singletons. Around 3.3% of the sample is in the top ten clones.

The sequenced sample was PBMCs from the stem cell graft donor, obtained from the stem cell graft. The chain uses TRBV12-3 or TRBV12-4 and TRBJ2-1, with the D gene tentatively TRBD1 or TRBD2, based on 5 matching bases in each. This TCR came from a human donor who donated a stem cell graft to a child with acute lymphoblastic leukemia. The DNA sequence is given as TGTGCCAGCAGGGACTTCAGGGCAGGGATCAACAATGAGCAGTTCTTC. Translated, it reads CASRDFRAGINNEQFF.